The present T cell receptor beta chain was sequenced within a study of shared clonotypes between healthy human individuals. Among the donors, all were Caucasian adults who lived in Nashville, Tennessee. Regarding the study as a whole: Read depth was anticipated to influence clonotype sharing among donors.

This table comes from immunoSEQ multiplex PCR, and its TCRdb copy is limited to in-frame clones, with some not included. The sample has about 2 million clones, 95% seen once. Worth noting for this clone: The antigen is not known.

The sample was naive CD4+ T cells sorted from blood. Regarding subset: CD45RA+ positively selected. The TCR comes from a man between 18 and 29 years old in good health.

The CDR3 nucleotides read TGCGCCAGCAGCCAAGTAGACCGGGACAGGGGAAACACCATATATTTT. Translating gives CASSQVDRDRGNTIYF. The V and J genes are TRBV4-1 and TRBJ1-3; 8 nucleotides agree with TRBD1. After removal of 1 base from V and 4 bases from J, the junction contained 6 bases not matched to a gene. This CDR3 has 16 residues. The V gene's germline CDR1 is MGHRA and CDR2 YSYEKL.